This TCR beta chain was captured in a study of blood T cell repertoires in COVID-19 (TCRdb year 2020). Study-wide context: The collaborator samples originated in the United States, Italy and Spain and spanned the acute and convalescent phases of COVID-19. Deeply sampled blood TCRbeta repertoires from subjects exposed to, actively infected with, or recovered from COVID-19 were included in the dataset. The prospective study material was composed of cDNA or gDNA derived from T cells, B-cell-depleted T cells, or PBMCs. Samples were obtained from the ongoing ImmuneRACE study (first 160 participants) and from 1,000 to 1,500 subjects provided by 6 global collaborators. The repertoires were released in a freely available public database meant as a resource for research on the immune response to SARS-CoV-2. A de-identified subject ID, COVID-19 status, age in years and sex were almost always included in the sample metadata. Where available, HLA class I and class II types were obtained from metadata supplied by the sample provider rather than from assay-based typing. What the work shows at the level of the full study, not this receptor alone: The quantity of clinical and demographic metadata differed by source and by participant and was supplied without curation.

CDR1 is given as SGHTA and CDR2 as FQGNSA, both from the germline V gene. The CDR3 spans 15 residues, from the cysteine through the phenylalanine. The CDR3 DNA has 45 bases and is translated from base 1. The junction shows trimming of 0 bases on V and 7 bases on J, and the gene matches do not reach 4 bases of it. TCRbeta CDR3 regions were amplified from genomic DNA by means of the immunoSEQ Assay, a bias-controlled multiplex PCR. In the source study's methods: Within the assay, amplification of reference gene primers was used to estimate how many nucleated cells each sample contained. To quantify the absolute abundance of each unique TCRbeta CDR3 rearrangement, sequence reads were collapsed and filtered. For each sample, productive Simpson clonality was calculated as the square root of Simpson's diversity index over productive rearrangements. Here the immuneACCESS table is served through TCRdb, limited to in-frame sequences with V and J called. Missing clones are a known gap in these copies; in checked studies unresolved V genes cover under half, and the rest lacks a known reason. Clonal size and the V and J genes are those of that table, whereas D and trimming came from the DNA. The sample includes about 120,000 clones, with roughly 89% observed a single time. Together, the top ten hold 3.5% to 4.5% of the sample.

In Seattle, one collaborating source enrolled patients while the infection was active and tracked those patients longitudinally over the course of disease. Whole blood was collected in K2EDTA tubes by collaborating institutions according to the institutions' own protocols. For TCRbeta analysis, collaborators shipped samples in one of three forms: frozen whole blood, isolated PBMCs, or DNA extracted from either of those sample types. A word on this clone: The antigen this receptor binds is unknown. No base qualities exist here, and no much larger clone lies one base off it.

Material: peripheral blood. This TCR came from a woman aged 55-75 years with COVID-19, enrolled during active disease. The V and J segments used are TRBV7-2 and TRBJ2-3, with TRBD2 identical over 10 junction bases. This receptor has the CDR3 CASSLASGGLYTQYF. The DNA sequence is given as TGTGCCAGCAGCTTAGCTAGCGGGGGGTTATATACGCAGTATTTT.